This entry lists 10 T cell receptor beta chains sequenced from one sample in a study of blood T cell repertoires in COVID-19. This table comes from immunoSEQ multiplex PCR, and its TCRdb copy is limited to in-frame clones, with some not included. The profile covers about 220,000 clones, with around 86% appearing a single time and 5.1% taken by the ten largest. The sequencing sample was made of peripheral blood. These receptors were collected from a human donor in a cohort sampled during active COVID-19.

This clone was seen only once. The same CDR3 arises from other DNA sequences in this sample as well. CDR3 in amino acids: CARRAGGGQGALDTGELFF. The CDR3 DNA sequence: TGTGCCCGCCGTGCCGGGGGGGGACAGGGGGCGCTGGACACCGGGGAGCTGTTTTTT. The rearrangement uses TRBV27 and TRBJ2-2, with TRBD1 identical over 12 bases. Losses at the gene ends were 11 bases for V and 3 bases for J; bases not matched to a gene: 19. Germline V gene sequence: CDR1 MNHEY, CDR2 SMNVEV (reference sequence). This CDR3 is built from 19 residues.

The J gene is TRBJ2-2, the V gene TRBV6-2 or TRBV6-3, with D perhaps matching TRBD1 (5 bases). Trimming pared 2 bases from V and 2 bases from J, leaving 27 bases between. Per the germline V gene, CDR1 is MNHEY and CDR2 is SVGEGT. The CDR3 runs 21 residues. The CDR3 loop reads CASSYPPRDSDTYTNTGELFF. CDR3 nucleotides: TGTGCCAGCAGTTACCCCCCAAGGGATTCGGACACTTACACAAACACCGGGGAGCTGTTTTTT.

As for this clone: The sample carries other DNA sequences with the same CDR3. The CDR3 nucleotides read TGTGCCAGCAGGGACAGCTCTGGAAACACCATATATTTT. Amino acid sequence: CASRDSSGNTIYF. The chain employs TRBV6-5 and TRBJ1-3; a weak D match, TRBD1 (6 bases). The CDR3 is 13 amino acids. Germline V gives CDR1 MNHEY, CDR2 SVGAGI. V dropped 6 bases and J dropped 0 bases, with 6 bases sitting between them.

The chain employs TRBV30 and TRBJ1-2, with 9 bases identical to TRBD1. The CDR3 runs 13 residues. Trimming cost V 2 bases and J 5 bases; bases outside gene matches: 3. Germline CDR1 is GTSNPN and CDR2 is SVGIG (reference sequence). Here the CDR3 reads CAWSYRGLYGYTF. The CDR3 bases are TGTGCCTGGAGTTACAGGGGGCTTTATGGCTACACCTTC.

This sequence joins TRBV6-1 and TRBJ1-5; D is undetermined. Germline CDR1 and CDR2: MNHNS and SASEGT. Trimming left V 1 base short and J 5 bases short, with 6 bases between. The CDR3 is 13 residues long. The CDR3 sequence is CASSEVGYQPQHF. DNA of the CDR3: TGTGCCAGCAGTGAAGTCGGTTATCAGCCCCAGCATTTT.

In DNA form, the CDR3 reads TGTGCCAGCAGTTTAGGGACAGGGGGACTCTATAATTCACCCCTCCACTTT. Protein product: CASSLGTGGLYNSPLHF. The rearrangement uses TRBV27 and TRBJ1-6, with 11 bases that match TRBD1. The germline gives CDR1 MNHEY, CDR2 SMNVEV (reference sequence). V was pared by 2 bases and J by 3 bases, with 3 bases of the junction left unmatched. This CDR3 is 17 amino acids long.

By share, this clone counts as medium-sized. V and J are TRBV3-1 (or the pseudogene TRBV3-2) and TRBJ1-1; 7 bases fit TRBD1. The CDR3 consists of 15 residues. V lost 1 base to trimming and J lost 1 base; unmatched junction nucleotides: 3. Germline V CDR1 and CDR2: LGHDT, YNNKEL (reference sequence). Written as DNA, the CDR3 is TGTGCCAGCAGCCAAGTCGGGGACAGGAACACTGAAGCTTTCTTT. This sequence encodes CASSQVGDRNTEAFF.

The CDR3: CASSYYKASSDEQFF. Written as DNA, the CDR3 is TGTGCCAGCAGTTACTATAAGGCTAGCTCCGATGAGCAGTTCTTC. The genes are TRBV6-2 or TRBV6-3 and TRBJ2-1; D is perhaps TRBD2 (5 bases). This CDR3 is 15 amino acids long. Germline V gene data show CDR1 as MNHEY and CDR2 as SVGEGT. The V end lost 1 base, the J end lost 8 bases, and 15 bases lay between the germline ends.

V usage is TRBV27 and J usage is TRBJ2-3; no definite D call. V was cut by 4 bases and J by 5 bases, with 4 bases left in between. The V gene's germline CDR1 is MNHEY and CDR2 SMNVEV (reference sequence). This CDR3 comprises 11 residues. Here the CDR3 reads CASSSGDTQYF. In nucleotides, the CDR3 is TGTGCCAGCAGTTCGGGAGATACGCAGTATTTT.

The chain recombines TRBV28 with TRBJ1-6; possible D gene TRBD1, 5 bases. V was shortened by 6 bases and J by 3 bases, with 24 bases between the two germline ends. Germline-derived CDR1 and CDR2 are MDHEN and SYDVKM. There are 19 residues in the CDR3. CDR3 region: CASSPVGQWGVLYNSPLHF. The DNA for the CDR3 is TGTGCCAGCAGCCCCGTCGGTCAGTGGGGGGTACTCTATAATTCACCCCTCCACTTT.